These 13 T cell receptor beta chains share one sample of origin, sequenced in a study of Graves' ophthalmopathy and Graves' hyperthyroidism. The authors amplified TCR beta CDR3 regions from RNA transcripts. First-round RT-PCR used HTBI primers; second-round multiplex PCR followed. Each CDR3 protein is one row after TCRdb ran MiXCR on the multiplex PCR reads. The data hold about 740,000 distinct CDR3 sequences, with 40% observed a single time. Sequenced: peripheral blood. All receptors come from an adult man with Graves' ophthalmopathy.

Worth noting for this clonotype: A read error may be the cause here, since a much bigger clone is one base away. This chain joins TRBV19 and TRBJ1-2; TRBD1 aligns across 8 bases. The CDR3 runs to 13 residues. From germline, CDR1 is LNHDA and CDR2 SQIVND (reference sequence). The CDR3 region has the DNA TGTGCCGGTAGTGGAGACAGGGGTTACGGCTACACCTTC. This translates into CAGSGDRGYGYTF. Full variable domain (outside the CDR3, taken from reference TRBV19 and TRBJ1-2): DGGITQSPKYLFRKEGQNVTLSCEQNLNHDAMYWYRQDPGQGLRLIYYSQIVNDFQKGDIAEGYSVSREKKESFPLTVTSAQKNPTAFYLCAGSGDRGYGYTFGSGTRLTVV.

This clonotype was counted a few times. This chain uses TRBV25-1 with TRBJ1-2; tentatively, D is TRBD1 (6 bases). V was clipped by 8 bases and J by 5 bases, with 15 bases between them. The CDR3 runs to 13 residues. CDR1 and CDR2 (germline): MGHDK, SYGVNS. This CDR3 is CASRGGGAYGYTF. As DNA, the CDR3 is TGTGCCAGCCGGGGCGGGGGCGCTTATGGCTACACCTTC.

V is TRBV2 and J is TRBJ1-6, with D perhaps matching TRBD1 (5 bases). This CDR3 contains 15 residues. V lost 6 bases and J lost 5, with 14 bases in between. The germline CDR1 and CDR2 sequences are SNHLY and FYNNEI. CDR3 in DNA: TGTGCCAGCAGAGACGGGACGGTAAATAATTCACCCCTCCACTTT. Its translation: CASRDGTVNNSPLHF.

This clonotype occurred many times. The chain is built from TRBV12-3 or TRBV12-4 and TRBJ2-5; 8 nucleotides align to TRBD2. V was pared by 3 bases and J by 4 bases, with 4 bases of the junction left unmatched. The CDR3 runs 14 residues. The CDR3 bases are TGTGCCAGCAGTTTGAGCGGGGGCCGAGAGACCCAGTACTTC. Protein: CASSLSGGRETQYF.

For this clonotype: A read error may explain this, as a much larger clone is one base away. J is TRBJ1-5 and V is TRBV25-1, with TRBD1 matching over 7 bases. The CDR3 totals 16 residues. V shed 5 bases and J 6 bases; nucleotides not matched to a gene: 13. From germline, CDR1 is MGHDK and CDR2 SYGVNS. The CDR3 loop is CASSPTTGLGSQPQHF. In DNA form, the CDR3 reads TGTGCCAGCAGTCCGACGACAGGGTTGGGCAGTCAGCCCCAGCATTTT.

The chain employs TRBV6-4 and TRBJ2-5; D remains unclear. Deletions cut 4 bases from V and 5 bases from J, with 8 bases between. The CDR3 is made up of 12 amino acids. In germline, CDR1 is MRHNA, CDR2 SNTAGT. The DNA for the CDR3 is TGTGCCAGCAGTGCTCAGAAGGAGACCCAGTACTTC. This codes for CASSAQKETQYF.

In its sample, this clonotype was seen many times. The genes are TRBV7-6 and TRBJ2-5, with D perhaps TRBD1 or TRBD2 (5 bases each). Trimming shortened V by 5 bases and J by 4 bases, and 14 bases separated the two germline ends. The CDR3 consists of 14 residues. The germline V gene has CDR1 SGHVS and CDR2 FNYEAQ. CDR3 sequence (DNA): TGTGCCAGCAGCCACGACAGAGGGCGAGAGACCCAGTACTTC. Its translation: CASSHDRGRETQYF.

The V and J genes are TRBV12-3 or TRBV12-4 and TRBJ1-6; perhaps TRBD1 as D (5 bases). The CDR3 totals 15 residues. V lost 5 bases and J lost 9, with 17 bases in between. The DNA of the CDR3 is TGTGCCAGCAGTAGCCCCGGGGGTGGGAGTTCACCCCTCCACTTT. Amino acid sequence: CASSSPGGGSSPLHF.

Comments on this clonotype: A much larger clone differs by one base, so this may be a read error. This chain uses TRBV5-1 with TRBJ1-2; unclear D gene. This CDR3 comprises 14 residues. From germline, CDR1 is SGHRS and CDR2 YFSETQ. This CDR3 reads CASSLEAGSYDYTF. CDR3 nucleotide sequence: TGCGCCAGCAGCTTGGAGGCGGGGAGCTATGACTACACCTTC.

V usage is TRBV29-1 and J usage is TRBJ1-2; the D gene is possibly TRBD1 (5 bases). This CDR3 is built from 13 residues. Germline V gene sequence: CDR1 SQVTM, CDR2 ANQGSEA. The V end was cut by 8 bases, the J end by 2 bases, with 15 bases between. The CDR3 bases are TGCAGCATCGCGGGGGGGAGCAACTATGGCTACACCTTC. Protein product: CSIAGGSNYGYTF.

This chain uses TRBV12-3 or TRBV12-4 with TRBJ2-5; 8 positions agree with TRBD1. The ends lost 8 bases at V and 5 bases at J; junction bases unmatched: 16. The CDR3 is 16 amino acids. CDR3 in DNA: TGTGCCAGCTCACCCTTCGGACAGGGTATGGTGGAGACCCAGTACTTC. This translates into CASSPFGQGMVETQYF.

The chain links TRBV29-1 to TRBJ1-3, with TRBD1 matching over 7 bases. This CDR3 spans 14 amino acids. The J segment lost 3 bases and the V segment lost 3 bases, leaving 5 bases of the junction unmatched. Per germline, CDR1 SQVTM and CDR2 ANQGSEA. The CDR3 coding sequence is TGCAGCGTTGATGAGAGGGGGCTTGGAAACACCATATATTTT. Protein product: CSVDERGLGNTIYF.

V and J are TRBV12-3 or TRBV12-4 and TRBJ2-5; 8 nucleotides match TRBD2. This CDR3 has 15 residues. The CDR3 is CASGFPGGPSETQYF. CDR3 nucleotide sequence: TGTGCTAGTGGTTTTCCGGGAGGGCCTTCGGAGACCCAGTACTTC.